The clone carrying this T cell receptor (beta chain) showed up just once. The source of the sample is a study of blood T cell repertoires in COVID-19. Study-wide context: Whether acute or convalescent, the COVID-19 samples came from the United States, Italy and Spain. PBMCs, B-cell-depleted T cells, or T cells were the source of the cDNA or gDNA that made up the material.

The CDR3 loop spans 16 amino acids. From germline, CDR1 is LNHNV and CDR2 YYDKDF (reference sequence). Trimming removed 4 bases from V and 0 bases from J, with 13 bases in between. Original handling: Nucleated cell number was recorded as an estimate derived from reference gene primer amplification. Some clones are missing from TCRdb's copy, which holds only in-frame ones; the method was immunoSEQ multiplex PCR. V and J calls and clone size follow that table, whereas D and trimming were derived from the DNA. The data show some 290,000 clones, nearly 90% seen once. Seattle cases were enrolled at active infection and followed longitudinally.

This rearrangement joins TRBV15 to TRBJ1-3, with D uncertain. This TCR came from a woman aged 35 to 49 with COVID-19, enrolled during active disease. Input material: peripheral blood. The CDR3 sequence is CATSTPEPYSGNTIYF. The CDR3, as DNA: TGTGCCACCAGCACTCCGGAGCCTTACTCTGGAAACACCATATATTTT. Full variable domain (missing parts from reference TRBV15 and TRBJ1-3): DAMVIQNPRYQVTQFGKPVTLSCSQTLNHNVMYWYQQKSSQAPKLLFHYYDKDFNNEADTPDNFQSRRPNTSFCFLDIRSPGLGDTAMYLCATSTPEPYSGNTIYFGEGSWLTVV.